The 9 T cell receptor beta chains presented below share a single source sample, sequenced in a study of blood T cell repertoires in COVID-19. TCRdb's table, derived via immunoSEQ multiplex PCR, lists solely in-frame clones and lacks some. The table lists 95,000 to 150,000 clones, over 70% of them singletons. The specimen was peripheral blood. The source is a woman in her 70s with acute or convalescent COVID-19.

This chain joins TRBV4-1 and TRBJ2-3, with D maybe TRBD2 (5 bases). Germline V gene data show CDR1 as MGHRA and CDR2 as YSYEKL. CDR3 length: 15 residues. With 0 bases removed from V and 0 bases from J, the gap between germline ends came to 7 bases. The CDR3: CASSQDWRSTDTQYF. Here the CDR3 DNA reads TGCGCCAGCAGCCAAGATTGGAGGAGCACAGATACGCAGTATTTT.

This clone was seen a single time. The genes are TRBV3-1 (or the pseudogene TRBV3-2) and TRBJ1-2; D uncertain. The length of the CDR3 is 14 residues. V dropped 0 bases and J dropped 7 bases, with 12 bases sitting between them. Germline V gene sequence: CDR1 LGHDT, CDR2 YNNKEL (reference sequence). The CDR3 spells CASSQDLTLGGYTF. CDR3 DNA sequence: TGTGCCAGCAGCCAAGACTTGACTTTGGGTGGCTACACCTTC.

The chain has TRBV5-6 and TRBJ1-1; maybe TRBD1 (5 bases). With 3 bases removed from V and 0 bases from J, the gap between germline ends came to 12 bases. In germline, CDR1 is SGHDT, CDR2 YYEEEE. The CDR3 loop spans 15 amino acids. The chain's CDR3 is CASSSAGLMNTEAFF. The DNA of the CDR3 is TGTGCCAGCAGCTCCGCGGGGCTCATGAACACTGAAGCTTTCTTT. Full variable domain (rest looked up from reference TRBV5-6 and TRBJ1-1): DAGVTQSPTHLIKTRGQQVTLRCSPKSGHDTVSWYQQALGQGPQFIFQYYEEEERQRGNFPDRFSGHQFPNYSSELNVNALLLGDSALYLCASSSAGLMNTEAFFGQGTRLTVV.

For this clone: One base away lies a much larger clone, so this may be a sequencing read error. Other DNA sequences in this sample translate to the same CDR3. The rearrangement uses TRBV19 and TRBJ2-7, with TRBD2 as a possible D gene (5 bases). The V and J ends lost 5 bases and 3 bases respectively, with 14 bases between them. The V gene's germline CDR1 is LNHDA and CDR2 SQIVND (reference sequence). This CDR3 region has 14 residues. CDR3 sequence reads: CASSSGVPDYEQYF. DNA for the CDR3: TGTGCCAGTAGTTCCGGGGTTCCCGACTACGAGCAGTACTTC.

The chain combines TRBV5-5 with TRBJ2-3; 7 bases fit TRBD2. J was trimmed by 3 bases and V by 4 bases; bases with no gene match: 17. The CDR3 runs 18 residues. Germline loops: CDR1 SGHKS, CDR2 YYEKEE (reference sequence). In DNA, the CDR3 is TGTGCCAGCAGCCCGACTAGCAGAACCTACACGGGAACAGATACGCAGTATTTT. It codes for CASSPTSRTYTGTDTQYF.

The V gene is TRBV28, the J gene TRBJ1-5; D remains ambiguous. Germline loops: CDR1 MDHEN, CDR2 SYDVKM. The CDR3 contains 14 residues. Between the trimmed V and J ends, which lost 6 bases and 0 bases, there was a span of 9 bases. The CDR3 spells CASRTLYSNQPQHF. The CDR3 nucleotides are TGTGCCAGCAGGACTCTTTATAGCAATCAGCCCCAGCATTTT.

The V and J genes are TRBV11-2 and TRBJ2-1, with D possibly being TRBD2 (6 bases). Germline CDR1 reads SGHAT; CDR2 reads FQNNGV. The V gene lost 5 bases and the J gene lost 10 bases, with 24 bases spanning the gap. The length of the CDR3 is 16 residues. In DNA, the CDR3 is TGTGCCAGCAGCCAGCCGGGACTGCCCAACGCGGGCGAGCAGTTCTTC. Translation gives CASSQPGLPNAGEQFF.

The chain has TRBV4-2 and TRBJ2-4, with D maybe TRBD1 (6 bases). V dropped 1 base and J dropped 9 bases, with 16 bases sitting between them. This CDR3 spans 15 amino acids. The V gene's germline CDR1 is LGHNA and CDR2 YNFKEQ. The CDR3 DNA reads TGTGCCAGCAGCCAAGCAGCAGGGGAGTTGGGCATTCAGTACTTC. Its translation: CASSQAAGELGIQYF.

This clone occurred once. The V and J genes are TRBV6-2 or TRBV6-3 and TRBJ2-5, with TRBD1 matching 9 bases. The germline gives CDR1 MNHEY, CDR2 SVGEGT. CDR3 size: 14 residues. With 6 bases clipped from V and 5 bases from J, the junction kept 7 bases outside the gene matches. CDR3 protein: CASSQQGAGETQYF. The CDR3 nucleotides are TGTGCCAGCAGCCAACAGGGGGCGGGGGAGACCCAGTACTTC.